One and the same sample provided the 7 T cell receptor beta chains below, sequenced in a study of T cell responses to AZD1222 COVID-19 vaccine (dated by TCRdb to the early 2020s). Libraries were built with the immunoSEQ multiplex PCR assay. TCRdb obtained this table from immuneACCESS and retained in-frame rearrangements with V and J assigned. These tables miss some clones; where compared with another copy, unresolved V genes account for less than half of the shortfall, and the remainder is unexplained. Here the sample has some 100,000 clones; 85% to 90% occur a single time. Together, the top ten hold approximately 15% of the sample. The intended sense of this specimen's time point label: baseline before first vaccination. The input for sequencing was peripheral blood, taken on day 0 of AZD1222 vaccination. All receptors come from an adult in good health.

About this clone itself: The final CDR3 position lacks the conserved phenylalanine or tryptophan, pointing to a likely read error. The DNA is left out, because the CDR3 cannot be placed on it with certainty; the CDR3 is given as TCRdb lists it. The chain has TRBV28 and TRBJ2-3; the table assigns TRBD1, which was not confirmed against the DNA. CDR1 is MDHEN and CDR2 is SYDVKM in the germline V gene. The CDR3 is made up of 13 amino acids, end residues included. The chain's CDR3 is CASSTRGWGPLGL.

The chain recombines TRBV18 with TRBJ2-7, with D perhaps matching TRBD2 (5 bases). Trimming shortened V by 3 bases and J by 0 bases, and 12 bases separated the two germline ends. Per germline, CDR1 KGHSH and CDR2 LQKENI. CDR3 length: 15 amino acids. Written as DNA, the CDR3 is TGTGCCAGCTCACCTACCGGGGATAGCTCCTACGAGCAGTACTTC. Its translation: CASSPTGDSSYEQYF.

The chain employs TRBV29-1 and TRBJ2-3; tentative D call: TRBD2 (6 bases). The CDR3 consists of 14 residues. Looked up from germline, CDR1 is SQVTM and CDR2 is ANQGSEA. V lost 3 bases, J lost 2 bases, and 12 bases lay in between. In DNA form, the CDR3 reads TGCAGCGTTGATTTAAGGGGACTCACAGATACGCAGTATTTT. This translates into CSVDLRGLTDTQYF.

A note on this clone: A junction end diverges from the germline sequence, so it may reflect a read error. The V and J genes are TRBV18 and TRBJ1-1; D may be TRBD1 (5 bases). Germline V lookup: CDR1 KGHSH, CDR2 LQKENI. The CDR3 consists of 13 residues. The CDR3 DNA reads TGTGCCAGCTCCTCATTAGGGGAAACTGGAGCTTTCTTT. This translates into CASSSLGETGAFF.

The chain joins TRBV3-1 (or the pseudogene TRBV3-2) to TRBJ2-1; the D gene is possibly TRBD1 (5 bases). V gave up 1 base and J gave up 3 bases, with 13 bases separating them. Germline V lookup: CDR1 LGHDT, CDR2 YNNKEL (reference sequence). The CDR3 covers 16 residues. CDR3 residues: CASSQASGQGYNEQFF. The DNA of the CDR3 is TGTGCCAGCAGCCAAGCCTCAGGGCAGGGCTACAATGAGCAGTTCTTC.

The V and J genes are TRBV7-2 and TRBJ1-2; TRBD1 might be the D (5 bases). Germline CDR1 SGHTA, CDR2 FQGNSA. CDR3 length: 14 residues. The ends were cut back, 1 base at V and 1 base at J, with 7 bases in the middle. The CDR3 spells CASSLGQSNYGYTF. CDR3 nucleotides: TGTGCCAGCAGCTTAGGACAGAGTAACTATGGCTACACCTTC. Full variable domain (missing parts from reference TRBV7-2 and TRBJ1-2): GAGVSQSPSNKVTEKGKDVELRCDPISGHTALYWYRQSLGQGLEFLIYFQGNSAPDKSGLPSDRFSAERTGGSVSTLTIQRTQQEDSAVYLCASSLGQSNYGYTFGSGTRLTVV.

This chain uses TRBV13 with TRBJ1-2; 9 nucleotides match TRBD1. Germline V CDR1 and CDR2: PRHDT, FYEKMQ (reference sequence). This CDR3 is built from 14 residues. Unmatched junction bases numbered 6, after V lost 5 bases and J lost 5 bases. CDR3 coding DNA: TGTGCCAGCAGCCCGGACAGGGGAATGTATGGCTACACCTTC. Its protein product is CASSPDRGMYGYTF.